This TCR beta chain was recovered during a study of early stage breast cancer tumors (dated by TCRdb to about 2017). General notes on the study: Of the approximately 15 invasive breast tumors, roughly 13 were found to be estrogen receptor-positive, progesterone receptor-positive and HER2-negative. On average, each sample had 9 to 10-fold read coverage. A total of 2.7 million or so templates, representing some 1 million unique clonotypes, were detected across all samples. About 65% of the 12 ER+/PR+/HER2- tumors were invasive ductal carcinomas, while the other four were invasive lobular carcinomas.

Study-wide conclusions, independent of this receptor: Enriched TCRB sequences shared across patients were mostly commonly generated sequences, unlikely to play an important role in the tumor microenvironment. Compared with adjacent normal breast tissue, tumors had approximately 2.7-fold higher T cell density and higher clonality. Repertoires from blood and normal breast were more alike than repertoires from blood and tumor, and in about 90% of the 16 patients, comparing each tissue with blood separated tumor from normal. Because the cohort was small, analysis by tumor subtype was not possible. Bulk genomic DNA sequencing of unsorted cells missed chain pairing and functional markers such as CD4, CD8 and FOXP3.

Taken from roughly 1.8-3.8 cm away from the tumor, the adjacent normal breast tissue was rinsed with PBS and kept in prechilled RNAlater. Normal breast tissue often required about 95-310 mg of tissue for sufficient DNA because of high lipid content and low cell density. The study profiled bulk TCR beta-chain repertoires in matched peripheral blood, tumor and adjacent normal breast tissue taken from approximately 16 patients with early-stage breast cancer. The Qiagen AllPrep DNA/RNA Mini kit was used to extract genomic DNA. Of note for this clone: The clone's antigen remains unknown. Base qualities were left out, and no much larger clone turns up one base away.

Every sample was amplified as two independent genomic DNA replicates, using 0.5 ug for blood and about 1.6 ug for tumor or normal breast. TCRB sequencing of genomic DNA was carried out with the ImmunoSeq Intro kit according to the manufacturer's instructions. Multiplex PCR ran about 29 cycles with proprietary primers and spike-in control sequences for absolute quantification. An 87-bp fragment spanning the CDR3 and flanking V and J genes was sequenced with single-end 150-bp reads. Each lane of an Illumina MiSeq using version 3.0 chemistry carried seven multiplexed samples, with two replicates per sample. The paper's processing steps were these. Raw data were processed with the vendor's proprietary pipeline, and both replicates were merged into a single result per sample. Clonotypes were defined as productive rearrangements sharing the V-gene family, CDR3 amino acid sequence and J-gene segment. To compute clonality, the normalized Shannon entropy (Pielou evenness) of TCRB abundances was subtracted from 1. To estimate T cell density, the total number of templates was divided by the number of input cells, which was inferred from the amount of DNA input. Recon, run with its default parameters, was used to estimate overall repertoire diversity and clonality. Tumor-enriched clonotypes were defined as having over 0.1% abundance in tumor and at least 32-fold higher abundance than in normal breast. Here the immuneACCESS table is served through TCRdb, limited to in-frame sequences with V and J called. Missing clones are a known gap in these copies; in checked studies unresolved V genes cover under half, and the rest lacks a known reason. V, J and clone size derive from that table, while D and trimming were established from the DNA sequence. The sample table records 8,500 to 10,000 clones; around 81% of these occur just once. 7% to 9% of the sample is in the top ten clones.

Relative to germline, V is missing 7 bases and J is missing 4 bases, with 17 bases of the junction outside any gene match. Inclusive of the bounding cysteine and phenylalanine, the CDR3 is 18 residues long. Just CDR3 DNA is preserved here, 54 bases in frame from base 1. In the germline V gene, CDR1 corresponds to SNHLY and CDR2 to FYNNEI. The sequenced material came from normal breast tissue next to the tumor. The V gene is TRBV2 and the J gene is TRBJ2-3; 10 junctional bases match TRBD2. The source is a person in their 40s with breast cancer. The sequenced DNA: TGTGCCAGCATCAGGGTGTTTGGGAGCGGGAGGGGCCCAGATACGCAGTATTTT. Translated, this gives CASIRVFGSGRGPDTQYF.